The rows below give T cell receptor beta chains drawn from one sample of a study of T cell repertoires in cytomegalovirus infection. TCRdb reprocessed the reads with MiXCR, giving one entry per CDR3 protein. Found here are just over 300,000 distinct CDR3 sequences, 17% of them singletons; the top ten hold about 12%. The sequenced sample was PBMCs. These receptor sequences come from a human donor in good health (CMV status not recorded). Some clones in this sample may be carry-over from other donors' samples. Both conserved end residues are part of each CDR3. D genes are given only for firm matches. A row's size may be missing; if present it is once, few, many or a size class.

D,V,size,J,CDR3,DNA
TRBD1,TRBV11-3,many,TRBJ2-1,CASSSIKGTASGGDEQFF,TGTGCCAGCAGCTCGATTAAAGGGACGGCGTCAGGGGGCGATGAGCAGTTCTTC
.,TRBV2,few,TRBJ2-5,CASILVPNVQETQYF,TGTGCCAGCATCCTCGTGCCGAACGTCCAAGAGACCCAGTACTTC
TRBD2,TRBV12-3/TRBV12-4,.,TRBJ2-3,CASSAPGLAGLTDTQYF,TGTGCCAGCAGTGCCCCGGGACTAGCGGGGCTCACAGATACGCAGTATTTT
.,TRBV2,.,TRBJ2-7,CASSAYYEQYF,TGTGCCAGCAGTGCCTACTACGAGCAGTACTTC
TRBD1,TRBV5-1,.,TRBJ2-1,CASSLGDRGFDNEQFF,TGCGCCAGCAGCTTGGGAGACAGGGGGTTTGACAATGAGCAGTTCTTC
.,TRBV7-9,many,TRBJ2-7,CASSLPNKIQGSQGAVYYEQYF,TGTGCCAGCAGCTTACCAAACAAAATTCAGGGTTCCCAGGGTGCGGTGTACTACGAGCAGTACTTC
.,TRBV7-9,few,TRBJ1-1,CASSWTNTEAFF,TGTGCCAGCAGCTGGACAAACACTGAAGCTTTCTTT
.,TRBV10-3,many,TRBJ1-5,CAISQSAEYNQPQHF,TGTGCCATCAGCCAATCGGCAGAATACAATCAGCCCCAGCATTTT
.,TRBV19,few,TRBJ1-6,CASSIKSTGNNSPLHF,TGTGCCAGTAGTATAAAGTCAACCGGTAATAATTCACCCCTCCACTTT
.,TRBV25-1,many,TRBJ1-4,CASRGGFEDEKLFF,TGTGCCAGCAGAGGGGGTTTCGAGGATGAAAAACTGTTTTTT
.,TRBV28,many,TRBJ1-2,CASNRGEGYGYTF,TGTGCCAGCAATCGGGGAGAGGGCTATGGCTACACCTTC
.,TRBV7-3,.,TRBJ2-7,CASSSGQTEQYF,TGTGCCAGCAGTTCCGGACAAACTGAGCAGTACTTC
.,TRBV12-3/TRBV12-4,many,TRBJ1-1,CASSLRLNTEAFF,TGTGCCAGCAGTTTACGGCTGAACACTGAAGCTTTCTTT
.,TRBV7-9,many,TRBJ1-6,CASSFDGGPNSPLHF,TGTGCCAGCAGCTTCGACGGGGGACCGAATTCACCCCTCCACTTT
.,TRBV5-6,.,TRBJ2-7,CASSPIGTYEQYF,TGTGCCAGCAGCCCAATAGGGACGTACGAGCAGTACTTC
.,TRBV7-2,many,TRBJ2-7,CASSLVLYSYEQYF,TGTGCCAGCAGCTTAGTCTTGTACTCCTACGAGCAGTACTTC
.,TRBV12-3/TRBV12-4,.,TRBJ2-7,CASSFLGGSYEQYF,TGTGCCAGCAGTTTCCTAGGGGGATCCTACGAGCAGTACTTC
.,TRBV28,few,TRBJ2-1,CASSLRGIEPYNEQFF,TGTGCCAGCAGTCTCAGGGGAATAGAGCCCTACAATGAGCAGTTCTTC
.,TRBV18,few,TRBJ1-4,CASSRDSPQATNEKLFF,TGTGCCAGCTCACGCGATTCCCCCCAGGCAACTAATGAAAAACTGTTTTTT
.,TRBV28,.,TRBJ2-7,CASSLYPDGGKEQYF,TGTGCCAGCAGTTTATACCCTGACGGAGGTAAAGAGCAGTACTTC
.,TRBV12-3/TRBV12-4,.,TRBJ1-6,CASSLKTQDSPLHF,TGTGCCAGCAGTTTGAAAACACAGGATTCACCCCTCCACTTT
TRBD1,TRBV7-6,many,TRBJ1-3,CASSRARGRSGNTIYF,TGTGCCAGCAGCCGAGCAAGGGGGCGGTCTGGAAACACCATATATTTT
.,TRBV6-1,many,TRBJ2-2,CATTVTGELFF,TGTGCCACCACAGTTACCGGGGAGCTGTTTTTT
TRBD2,TRBV14,few,TRBJ2-5,CASSQGGTRQETQYF,TGTGCCAGCAGCCAAGGGGGGACTAGACAAGAGACCCAGTACTTC
.,TRBV6-2/TRBV6-3,few,TRBJ1-1,CASSYERRAAFF,TGTGCCAGCAGTTACGAGAGGAGGGCTGCTTTCTTT
.,TRBV28,few,TRBJ2-7,CASSPGHTSSYEQYF,TGTGCCAGCAGCCCGGGACATACGAGCTCCTACGAGCAGTACTTC